Each of the 17 T cell receptor beta chains below was sequenced from the same sample in a study of cytomegalovirus exposure and HLA in healthy donors. Primers: 60 Vbeta forward and 13 Jbeta reverse. Assay: immunoSEQ multiplex PCR; the TCRdb copy retains only in-frame clones and omits some. Here the sample spans 150,000 or so clones, roughly 73% being singletons. The sample comprised PBMCs. The receptor source for this set is a woman aged 18 to 35 in good health and CMV-seronegative.

The V gene is TRBV4-3, the J gene TRBJ2-4; TRBD2 matches at 9 bases. J gave up 6 bases and V 0 bases, and 12 bases lay outside the gene matches. The germline CDR1 and CDR2 sequences are LGHNA and YSLEER. CDR3 length equals 18 residues. CDR3 sequence (DNA): TGCGCCAGCAGCCAAGATCTTGTGGGAGGTAGCGGGAGAAACATTCAGTACTTC. This sequence encodes CASSQDLVGGSGRNIQYF.

This chain links TRBV6-5 with TRBJ2-7; D might be TRBD2 (6 bases). The CDR3 spans 14 residues. The V gene lost 2 bases and the J gene lost 4 bases, with 12 bases spanning the gap. CDR1 is MNHEY and CDR2 is SVGAGI in the germline V gene. The CDR3 loop is CASSYGGSRYEQYF. Written as DNA, the CDR3 is TGTGCCAGCAGTTACGGAGGGAGTAGGTACGAGCAGTACTTC.

The gene calls are TRBV6-4 and TRBJ2-3; TRBD2 matches at 7 bases. V was pared by 7 bases and J by 5 bases, with 6 bases of the junction left unmatched. The germline gives CDR1 MRHNA, CDR2 SNTAGT. The CDR3 runs to 13 residues. The CDR3 here is CASKASGEDTQYF. In DNA, the CDR3 is TGTGCCAGCAAGGCTAGCGGCGAAGATACGCAGTATTTT.

The V gene is TRBV30, the J gene TRBJ2-1; no definite D call. The CDR3 runs 11 residues. Germline CDR1 reads GTSNPN; CDR2 reads SVGIG (reference sequence). With 2 bases removed from V and 7 bases from J, the gap between germline ends came to 6 bases. CDR3 protein: CAWSLLNEQFF. The CDR3 DNA sequence: TGTGCCTGGAGTCTCCTTAATGAGCAGTTCTTC.

The chain recombines TRBV27 with TRBJ2-2, with D tentatively TRBD1 (6 bases). V dropped 6 bases and J dropped 3 bases, with 8 bases sitting between them. CDR1 is MNHEY, CDR2 SMNVEV, per germline (reference sequence). The CDR3 has 13 amino acids. In nucleotides, the CDR3 is TGTGCCAGCAGGGACAGATACACCGGGGAGCTGTTTTTT. Encoded protein: CASRDRYTGELFF.

This clone came up a few times. The chain carries TRBV29-1 and TRBJ2-1, with D maybe TRBD2 (5 bases). Trimming removed 7 bases from V and 0 bases from J, with 10 bases in between. The CDR3 length is 13 residues. Germline V gives CDR1 SQVTM, CDR2 ANQGSEA. In nucleotides, the CDR3 is TGCAGCGGTCGGGATAACTCCTACAATGAGCAGTTCTTC. It specifies CSGRDNSYNEQFF.

The V and J genes are TRBV2 and TRBJ1-1; D not certain. V gave up 6 bases and J gave up 3 bases, with 14 bases separating them. Germline V gives CDR1 SNHLY, CDR2 FYNNEI. The CDR3 has 14 residues. CDR3 region: CASSRYKEDTEAFF. The DNA of the CDR3 is TGTGCCAGCAGCAGGTATAAGGAGGACACTGAAGCTTTCTTT.

The V gene is TRBV5-1, the J gene TRBJ2-2; D is perhaps TRBD1 (6 bases). V was trimmed by 4 bases and J by 3 bases, leaving 10 bases between them. Germline CDR1 and CDR2: SGHRS and YFSETQ. This CDR3 contains 14 residues. CDR3 protein: CASSTGTHTGELFF. CDR3 DNA: TGCGCCAGCAGCACCGGGACACACACCGGGGAGCTGTTTTTT.

The genes are TRBV14 and TRBJ1-1; TRBD1 might be the D (6 bases). The germline V gene encodes CDR1 SGHDN and CDR2 FVKESK. The V gene lost 4 bases and the J gene lost 1 base, with 16 bases spanning the gap. The CDR3 has 16 residues. The CDR3 DNA sequence: TGTGCCAGCAGCCGAACCGGGACAACCAAGAACACTGAAGCTTTCTTT. Translated, it gives CASSRTGTTKNTEAFF.

This clone was counted a few times. The chain employs TRBV21-1 and TRBJ1-5; no DNA check was done on the table's D call, TRBD1. TRBV21-1 is a pseudogene. The CDR3 contains 16 residues. CDR3 sequence (DNA): TGTGCCAGCAGCTCACCAGCAGGGGGCGACAATCAGCCCCAGCATTTT. Its protein is CASSSPAGGDNQPQHF.

The chain uses TRBV28 and TRBJ1-2; TRBD1 matches 11 bases. Germline V gives CDR1 MDHEN, CDR2 SYDVKM. This CDR3 is built from 14 residues. V lost 3 bases, J lost 7 bases, and 4 bases stayed unmatched. In nucleotides, the CDR3 is TGTGCCAGCAGTTTGGACAGGGGGCTCAGTGGCTACACCTTC. Translating gives CASSLDRGLSGYTF.

This chain joins TRBV5-1 and TRBJ2-7; TRBD2 might be the D (6 bases). Germline loops: CDR1 SGHRS, CDR2 YFSETQ. This CDR3 has 15 amino acids. Trimming took off 4 bases at V and 0 bases at J, with 14 bases between the two ends. For the CDR3, the DNA is TGCGCCAGCAGCGGGGAGGTGGGGCACTCCTACGAGCAGTACTTC. Its translation: CASSGEVGHSYEQYF. Full variable domain (remainder filled in from reference TRBV5-1 and TRBJ2-7): KAGVTQTPRYLIKTRGQQVTLSCSPISGHRSVSWYQQTPGQGLQFLFEYFSETQRNKGNFPGRFSGRQFSNSRSEMNVSTLELGDSALYLCASSGEVGHSYEQYFGPGTRLTVT.

This clone was seen more than once but under ten times. The rearrangement joins TRBV5-5 to TRBJ1-1; 7 bases fit TRBD1. The V and J ends lost 4 bases and 0 bases, in that order; junction bases with no gene match: 12. This CDR3 region has 17 residues. CDR1 and CDR2 from the germline V gene are SGHKS and YYEKEE (reference sequence). The CDR3 spells CASSVKPGQNMNTEAFF. The CDR3 DNA is TGTGCCAGCAGCGTCAAACCGGGACAGAACATGAACACTGAAGCTTTCTTT.

The chain uses TRBV6-4 and TRBJ2-1, with 7 positions matching TRBD2. Germline CDR1 is MRHNA and CDR2 is SNTAGT. The trim removed 3 bases at V and 8 bases at J, leaving 10 bases unmatched. The CDR3 is made up of 15 amino acids. The CDR3 is CASSEVAGVYDEQFF. Here the CDR3 DNA reads TGTGCCAGCAGTGAGGTTGCGGGAGTTTACGATGAGCAGTTCTTC.

The chain couples TRBV6-1 to TRBJ2-2, with D perhaps matching TRBD1 (6 bases). Trimming removed 6 bases at V and 0 bases at J, with 11 bases between. CDR3 size: 15 residues. Germline CDR1 reads MNHNS; CDR2 reads SASEGT. The CDR3 spells CASRAGTTNTGELFF. The CDR3 bases are TGTGCCAGCAGGGCCGGGACAACGAACACCGGGGAGCTGTTTTTT.

The CDR3 DNA reads TGTGCCTGGAGTGTACTCCCGACAGGGGTCGGTCAGCCCCAGCATTTT. Amino acid sequence: CAWSVLPTGVGQPQHF. The V call is TRBV30, the J call TRBJ1-5, with 8 bases that match TRBD1. The CDR3 runs to 16 residues. Germline trimming cut 0 bases from V and 6 bases from J; bases unmatched to any gene: 10. Germline-derived CDR1 and CDR2 are GTSNPN and SVGIG (reference sequence).

The J gene is TRBJ2-7, the V gene TRBV2; no firm D call. V was clipped by 6 bases and J by 0 bases, with 15 bases between them. Germline CDR1 reads SNHLY; CDR2 reads FYNNEI. CDR3 length: 15 residues. CDR3 coding DNA: TGTGCCAGCAGCCACGACACCACGACCTCCTACGAGCAGTACGTC. It translates to CASSHDTTTSYEQYV.